This TCR beta chain appears in the sequencing data of a study of T cell repertoires in aging, cancer and after chemotherapy. Study overall: Repeat sampling of healthy donors over several months to years showed clear clonal overlap.

Peripheral blood genomic DNA, not sorted cells or RNA, was the template. About this clonotype: The antigen remains unidentified.

Regarding the study as a whole: Compared with age-matched healthy donors, untreated hematological or solid cancer patients showed higher blood TCR clonality. Across the chemotherapy interval, each cancer cohort showed higher median generation probability, suggesting thymic rebound.

Rearranged V-D-J TRB sequences were amplified with a mixed TRB-A/B primer pool. MiXCR, applied by TCRdb to the multiplex PCR reads, yields one record per CDR3 protein. The sample contains fewer than 6,000 distinct CDR3 sequences, approximately 50% of which appear only once. With 4 bases clipped from V and 2 bases from J, the junction kept 10 bases outside the gene matches. Germline V gene lookup returns CDR1 SGHNT and CDR2 YYREEE (reference sequence). The length of the CDR3 is 16 residues. V is TRBV5-4 and J is TRBJ2-3; 7 positions agree with TRBD2. The sample comprised blood. The sequence was obtained from a human donor in good health. The DNA for the CDR3 is TGTGCCAGCAGCCCGGGAGGTTCGGCGACCACAGATACGCAGTATTTT. Translated, it gives CASSPGGSATTDTQYF.